The source of this T cell receptor (beta chain) is a study of blood T cell repertoires in COVID-19. Study overall: The origin of the acute and convalescent COVID-19 samples was the United States, Italy and Spain.

Profiling relied on immunoSEQ multiplex PCR, and the TCRdb table lists in-frame clones only, not all of them. The data show around 250,000 clones, with around 81% seen just once and around 3.6% held by the top ten. Those who participated ranged in age from roughly 18 to 90 years and resided in about two dozen US areas. V trimming: 0 bases; J trimming: 10 bases; junction bases outside the gene matches: 3. Looked up from germline, CDR1 is KGHSH and CDR2 is LQKENI. The CDR3 has 15 residues. The chain employs TRBV18 and TRBJ1-6; the match to TRBD1 covers 10 bases. This sequence was found in a man aged 50 to 60 who had recovered from COVID-19. The sample consisted of PBMCs or T cells enriched from blood (not recorded which). CDR3 amino acids: CASSPPGQGNSPLHF. The CDR3 coding sequence is TGTGCCAGCTCACCACCGGGACAGGGGAACTCACCCCTCCACTTT.